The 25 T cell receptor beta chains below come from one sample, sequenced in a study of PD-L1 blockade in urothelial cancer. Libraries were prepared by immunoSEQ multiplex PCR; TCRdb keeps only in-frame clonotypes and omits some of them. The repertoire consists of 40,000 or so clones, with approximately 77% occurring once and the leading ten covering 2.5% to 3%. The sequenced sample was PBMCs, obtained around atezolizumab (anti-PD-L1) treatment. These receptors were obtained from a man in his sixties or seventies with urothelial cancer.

The CDR3 loop reads CASSAAGGFSSTDTQYF. The CDR3 bases are TGTGCCAGCAGTGCAGCGGGAGGTTTTTCTAGCACAGATACGCAGTATTTT. The J gene is TRBJ2-3, the V gene TRBV27, with 9 bases lining up with TRBD2. CDR3 length: 17 amino acids. V was clipped by 5 bases and J by 0 bases; unmatched bases: 9. Germline-derived CDR1 and CDR2 are MNHEY and SMNVEV (reference sequence).

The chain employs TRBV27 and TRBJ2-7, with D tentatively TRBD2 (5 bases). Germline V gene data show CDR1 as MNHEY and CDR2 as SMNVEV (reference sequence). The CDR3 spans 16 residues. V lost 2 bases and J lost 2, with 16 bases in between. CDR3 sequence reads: CASSLGVGSGPYEQYF. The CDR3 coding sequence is TGTGCCAGCAGTTTAGGGGTTGGGAGCGGACCCTACGAGCAGTACTTC.

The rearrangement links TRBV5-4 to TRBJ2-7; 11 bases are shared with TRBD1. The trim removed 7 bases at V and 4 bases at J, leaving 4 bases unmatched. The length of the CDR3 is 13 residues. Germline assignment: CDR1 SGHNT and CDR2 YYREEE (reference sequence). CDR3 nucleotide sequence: TGTGCCAGCGGAGGACAGGGGGCTTACGAGCAGTACTTC. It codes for CASGGQGAYEQYF.

CDR3 coding DNA: TGTGCCAGCAGTGAAGAGGGACAGGGGGAGACCCAGTACTTC. It codes for CASSEEGQGETQYF. The chain combines TRBV2 with TRBJ2-5; 10 nucleotides agree with TRBD1. Germline V lookup: CDR1 SNHLY, CDR2 FYNNEI. There are 14 residues in the CDR3. The junction had 1 base not matched to a gene; V was cut back by 1 base and J by 5 bases. The variable domain in full, with the rest retrieved from reference TRBV2 and TRBJ2-5, is EPEVTQTPSHQVTQMGQEVILRCVPISNHLYFYWYRQILGQKVEFLVSFYNNEISEKSEIFDDQFSVERPDGSNFTLKIRSTKLEDSAMYFCASSEEGQGETQYFGPGTRLLVL.

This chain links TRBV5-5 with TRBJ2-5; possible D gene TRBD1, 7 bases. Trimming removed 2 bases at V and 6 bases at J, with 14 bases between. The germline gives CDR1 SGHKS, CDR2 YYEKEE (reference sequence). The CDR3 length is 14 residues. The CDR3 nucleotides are TGTGCCAGCAGCTTTGGAGGGGGCAGGAAGACCCAGTACTTC. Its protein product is CASSFGGGRKTQYF.

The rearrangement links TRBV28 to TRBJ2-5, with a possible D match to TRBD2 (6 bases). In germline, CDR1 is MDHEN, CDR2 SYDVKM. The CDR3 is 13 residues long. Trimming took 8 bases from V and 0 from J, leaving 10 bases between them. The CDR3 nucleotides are TGTGCCAGCTCCGGAGGGGACCAAGAGACCCAGTACTTC. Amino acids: CASSGGDQETQYF.

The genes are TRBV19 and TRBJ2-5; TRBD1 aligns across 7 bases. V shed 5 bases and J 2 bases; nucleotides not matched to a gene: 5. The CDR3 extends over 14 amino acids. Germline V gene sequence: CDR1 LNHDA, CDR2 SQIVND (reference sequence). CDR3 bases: TGTGCCAGTAGTCGACAGGGTCCGCAAGAGACCCAGTACTTC. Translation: CASSRQGPQETQYF.

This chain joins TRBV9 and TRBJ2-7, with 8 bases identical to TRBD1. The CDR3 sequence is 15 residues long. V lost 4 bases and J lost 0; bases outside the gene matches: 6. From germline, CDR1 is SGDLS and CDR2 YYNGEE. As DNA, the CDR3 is TGTGCCAGCAGCCCTGGACAGGGCAGCTCCTACGAGCAGTACTTC. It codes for CASSPGQGSSYEQYF.

CDR3 sequence reads: CASSSGGGNQPQHF. The CDR3 DNA is TGTGCCAGCAGCTCAGGGGGCGGTAATCAGCCCCAGCATTTT. The V call is TRBV7-9, the J call TRBJ1-5; TRBD1 matches 8 bases. The CDR3 spans 14 residues. Losses at the gene ends were 4 bases for V and 4 bases for J; bases not matched to a gene: 3. Germline CDR1 SEHNR, CDR2 FQNEAQ (reference sequence).

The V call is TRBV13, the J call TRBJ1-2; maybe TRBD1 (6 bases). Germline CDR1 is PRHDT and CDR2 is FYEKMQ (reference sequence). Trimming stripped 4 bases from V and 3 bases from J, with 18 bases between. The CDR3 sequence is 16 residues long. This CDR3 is CASSSTGILLDYGYTF. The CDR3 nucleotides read TGTGCCAGCAGCTCTACAGGGATCCTACTAGACTATGGCTACACCTTC.

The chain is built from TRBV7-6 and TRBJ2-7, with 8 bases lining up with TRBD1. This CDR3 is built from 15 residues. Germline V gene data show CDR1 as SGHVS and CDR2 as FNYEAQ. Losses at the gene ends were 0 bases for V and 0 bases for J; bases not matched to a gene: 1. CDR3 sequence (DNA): TGTGCCAGCAGCTTAGCTGGGACAGGCTCCTACGAGCAGTACTTC. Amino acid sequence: CASSLAGTGSYEQYF.

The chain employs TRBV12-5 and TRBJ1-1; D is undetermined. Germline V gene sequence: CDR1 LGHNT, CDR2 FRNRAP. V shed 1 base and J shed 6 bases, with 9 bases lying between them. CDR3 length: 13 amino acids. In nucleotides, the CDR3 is TGTGCTAGTGGTTTGGATGCGGGAGCTGAAGCTTTCTTT. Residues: CASGLDAGAEAFF.

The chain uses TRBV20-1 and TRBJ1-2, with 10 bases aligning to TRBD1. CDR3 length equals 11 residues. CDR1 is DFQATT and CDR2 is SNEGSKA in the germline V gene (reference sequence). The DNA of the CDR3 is TGCAGGCGACAGGGGGCGGAAGGCTACACCTTC. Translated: CRRQGAEGYTF.

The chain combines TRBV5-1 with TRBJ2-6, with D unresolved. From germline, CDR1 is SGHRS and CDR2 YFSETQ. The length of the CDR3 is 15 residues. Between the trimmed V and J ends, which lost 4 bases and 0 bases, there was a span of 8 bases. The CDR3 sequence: CASSLSASGANVLTF. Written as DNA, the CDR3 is TGCGCCAGCAGCCTGAGCGCCTCTGGGGCCAACGTCCTGACTTTC.

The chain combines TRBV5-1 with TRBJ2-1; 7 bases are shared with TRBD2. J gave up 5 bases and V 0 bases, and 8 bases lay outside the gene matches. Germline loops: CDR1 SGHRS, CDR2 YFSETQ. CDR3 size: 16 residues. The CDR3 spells CASSLEAAGINNEQFF. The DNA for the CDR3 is TGCGCCAGCAGCTTGGAGGCAGCGGGAATAAACAATGAGCAGTTCTTC.

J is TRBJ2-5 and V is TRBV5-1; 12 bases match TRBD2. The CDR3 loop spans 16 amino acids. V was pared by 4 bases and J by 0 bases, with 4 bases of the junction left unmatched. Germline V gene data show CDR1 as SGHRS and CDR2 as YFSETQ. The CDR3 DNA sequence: TGCGCCAGCAGCCCCGGGACTAGCGGGTACCAAGAGACCCAGTACTTC. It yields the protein CASSPGTSGYQETQYF.

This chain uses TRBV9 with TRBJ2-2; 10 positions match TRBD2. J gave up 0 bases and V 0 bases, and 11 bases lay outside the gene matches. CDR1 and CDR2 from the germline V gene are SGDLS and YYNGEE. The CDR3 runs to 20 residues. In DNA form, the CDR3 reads TGTGCCAGCAGCGTAGTATTAGCGGGAGGCACCGGGCCGAACACCGGGGAGCTGTTTTTT. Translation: CASSVVLAGGTGPNTGELFF.

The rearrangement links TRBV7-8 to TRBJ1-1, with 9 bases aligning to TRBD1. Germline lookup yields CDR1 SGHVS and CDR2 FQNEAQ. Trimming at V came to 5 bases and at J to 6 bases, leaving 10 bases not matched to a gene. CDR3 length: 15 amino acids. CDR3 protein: CASSARETGGAEAFF. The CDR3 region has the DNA TGTGCCAGCAGCGCTAGGGAGACAGGGGGGGCTGAAGCTTTCTTT.

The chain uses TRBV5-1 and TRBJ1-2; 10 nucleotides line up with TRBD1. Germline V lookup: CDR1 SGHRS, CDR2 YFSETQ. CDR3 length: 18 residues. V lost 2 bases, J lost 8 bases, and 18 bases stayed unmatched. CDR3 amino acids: CASSFTVTSTGTGEGYTF. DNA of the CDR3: TGCGCCAGCAGCTTTACTGTGACATCTACCGGGACAGGGGAAGGCTACACCTTC.

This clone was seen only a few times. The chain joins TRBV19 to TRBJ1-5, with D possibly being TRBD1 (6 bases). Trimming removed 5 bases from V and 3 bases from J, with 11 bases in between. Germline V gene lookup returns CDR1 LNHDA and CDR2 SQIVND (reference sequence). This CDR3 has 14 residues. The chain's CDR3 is CASSPTGNNQPQHF. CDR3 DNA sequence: TGTGCCAGTAGTCCTACAGGGAACAATCAGCCCCAGCATTTT.

The CDR3 here is CASSLGGSLTYEQYF. Here the CDR3 DNA reads TGTGCCAGCAGCTTGGGCGGGAGCCTTACCTACGAGCAGTACTTC. The J gene is TRBJ2-7, the V gene TRBV5-8, with 7 bases matching TRBD2. Germline V gene data show CDR1 as SGHTS and CDR2 as YDEGEE. Unmatched junction bases numbered 5, after V lost 0 bases and J lost 2 bases. The CDR3 runs to 15 residues.

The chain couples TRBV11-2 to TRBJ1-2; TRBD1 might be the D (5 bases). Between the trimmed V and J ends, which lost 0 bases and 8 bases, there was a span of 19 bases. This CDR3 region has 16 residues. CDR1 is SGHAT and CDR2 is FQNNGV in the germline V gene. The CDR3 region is CASSLEPHPGLQGYTF. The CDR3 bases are TGTGCCAGCAGCTTAGAGCCACACCCGGGACTACAAGGCTACACCTTC. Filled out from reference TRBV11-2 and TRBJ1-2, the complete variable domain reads EAGVAQSPRYKIIEKRQSVAFWCNPISGHATLYWYQQILGQGPKLLIQFQNNGVVDDSQLPKDRFSAERLKGVDSTLKIQPAKLEDSAVYLCASSLEPHPGLQGYTFGSGTRLTVV.

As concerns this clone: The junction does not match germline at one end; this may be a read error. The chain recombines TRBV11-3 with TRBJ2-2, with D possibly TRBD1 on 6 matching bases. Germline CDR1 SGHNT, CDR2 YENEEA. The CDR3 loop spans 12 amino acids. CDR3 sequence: CAGSQDSGELFF. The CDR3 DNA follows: TGTGCCGGCAGCCAGGACAGCGGGGAGCTGTTTTTT.

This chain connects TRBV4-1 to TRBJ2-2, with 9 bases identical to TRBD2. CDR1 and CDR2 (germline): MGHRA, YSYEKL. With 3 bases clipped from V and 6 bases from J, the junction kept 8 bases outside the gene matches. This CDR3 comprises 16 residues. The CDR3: CASSHVSGRVPGELFF. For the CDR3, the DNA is TGCGCCAGCAGCCATGTTAGCGGGAGAGTCCCCGGGGAGCTGTTTTTT.

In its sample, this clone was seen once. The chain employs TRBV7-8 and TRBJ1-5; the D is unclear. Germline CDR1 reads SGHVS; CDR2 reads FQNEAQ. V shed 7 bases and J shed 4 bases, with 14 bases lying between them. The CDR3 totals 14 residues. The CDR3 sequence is CASTFSVLNQPQHF. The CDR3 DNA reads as TGTGCCAGCACCTTCAGCGTTCTTAATCAGCCCCAGCATTTT.